The present T cell receptor (beta chain) was sequenced within a study of T cell responses to AZD1222 COVID-19 vaccine. TCRdb's copy holds only in-frame clones and misses some; the assay was immunoSEQ multiplex PCR. The repertoire holds 100,000 to 150,000 clones, with approximately 91% as singletons. In regard to this clone: What it recognizes is unknown.

This CDR3 has 19 amino acids. Germline CDR1 KGHSH, CDR2 LQKENI. The trim removed 0 bases at V and 0 bases at J, leaving 10 bases unmatched. Findings of the study overall: Repertoire sampling happened only post peak T cell response.

The input for sequencing was peripheral blood, taken 28 days after the second AZD1222 dose. The sequence was obtained from an adult who received the AZD1222 COVID-19 vaccine. The gene calls are TRBV18 and TRBJ2-3; 9 bases map to TRBD1. This CDR3 is CASSPPGQGSYASTDTQYF. The DNA for the CDR3 is TGTGCCAGCTCACCACCGGGACAGGGCTCCTACGCTAGCACAGATACGCAGTATTTT.